A single sample gave rise to the 4 T cell receptor beta chains below, sequenced in a study of immune characterization of retroperitoneal liposarcoma. Each CDR3 protein gets one entry after TCRdb re-called the PCR reads with MiXCR. The sample lists 10,000 to 12,000 distinct CDR3 sequences; approximately 27% were seen once. The sequenced sample consisted of tumor tissue. Receptors were obtained from a male donor with retroperitoneal liposarcoma.

The chain is built from TRBV7-8 and TRBJ1-1; D possibly corresponds to TRBD1 (6 bases). CDR1 is SGHVS, CDR2 FQNEAQ, per germline. The CDR3 is 13 residues long. V shed 5 bases and J shed 4 bases, with 11 bases lying between them. CDR3 in DNA: TGTGCCAGCAGCCGGCCAGGGGCCACTGAAGCTTTCTTT. Its protein product is CASSRPGATEAFF.

Relative to its sample, this clonotype is large. The chain joins TRBV6-5 to TRBJ2-1; D tentatively fits TRBD1 or TRBD2 (6 bases each). Gene TRBJ2-5 matches the end of the DNA better, so the J call may be wrong. CDR1 and CDR2 (germline): MNHEY, SVGAGI. The CDR3 extends over 14 amino acids. As DNA, the CDR3 is TGTGCCAGCAGTTACCGACGCACGGGGGCGCCCCAGTACTTC. Translation: CASSYRRTGAPQYF.

In this sample, this clonotype turned up many times. This rearrangement joins TRBV6-1 to TRBJ2-5; D is ambiguous. V was trimmed by 6 bases and J by 11 bases, leaving 19 bases between them. CDR1 is MNHNS, CDR2 SASEGT, per germline. This CDR3 region has 13 residues. The CDR3 loop reads CASRPVRNNEQYF. The CDR3 DNA follows: TGTGCCAGCAGACCGGTCAGGAACAATGAGCAGTACTTC.

The V gene is TRBV12-3 or TRBV12-4, the J gene TRBJ2-2; 12 bases are shared with TRBD2. There are 15 residues in the CDR3. V lost 11 bases to trimming and J lost 4 bases; unmatched junction nucleotides: 8. Here the CDR3 reads CAGNLAGGLTGELFF. CDR3 sequence (DNA): TGTGCCGGTAACCTAGCGGGAGGGCTCACCGGGGAGCTGTTTTTT.